These 18 T cell receptor beta chains originate from one sample sequenced in a study of OX40 agonist ivuxolimab in advanced cancers. Generated by immunoSEQ multiplex PCR, the TCRdb table keeps only in-frame clones and is missing some. The sample yields some 140,000 clones, approximately 90% seen once. The material was CD4+ or CD8+ T cells sorted from blood, obtained in a trial of the OX40 agonist ivuxolimab. Receptors originate from an adult with an advanced solid tumor such as melanoma, head and neck, liver or kidney cancer.

The chain couples TRBV6-5 to TRBJ1-1; TRBD1 is a possible D gene (6 bases). Germline loops: CDR1 MNHEY, CDR2 SVGAGI. CDR3 length: 14 amino acids. V shed 2 bases and J shed 0 bases, with 7 bases lying between them. The CDR3 region is CASSYGGLNTEAFF. DNA of the CDR3: TGTGCCAGCAGTTACGGGGGGCTGAACACTGAAGCTTTCTTT.

This chain joins TRBV11-1 and TRBJ1-5, with D hard to call. The CDR3 is made up of 12 amino acids. CDR1 is SGHAT and CDR2 is FQDESV in the germline V gene (reference sequence). The V end was cut by 3 bases, the J end by 2 bases, with 2 bases between. Written as DNA, the CDR3 is TGTGCCAGCAGCTTGGGCAATCAGCCCCAGCATTTT. Translating it yields CASSLGNQPQHF.

J is TRBJ2-7 and V is TRBV6-1; 8 bases are shared with TRBD1. This CDR3 is 15 amino acids long. Germline V gene sequence: CDR1 MNHNS, CDR2 SASEGT. V shed 3 bases, J shed 6 bases, and the junction held 10 bases outside the gene matches. The CDR3 region is CASSDEDRVVPEQYF. In nucleotides, the CDR3 is TGTGCCAGCAGTGACGAGGACAGGGTGGTACCCGAGCAGTACTTC.

The V and J genes are TRBV27 and TRBJ1-2; D not resolved. V was shortened by 1 base and J by 4 bases, with 13 bases between the two germline ends. Germline loops: CDR1 MNHEY, CDR2 SMNVEV (reference sequence). CDR3 length: 15 residues. The CDR3 loop is CASSLYPGFVYGYTF. DNA for the CDR3: TGTGCCAGCAGTTTATACCCAGGTTTCGTCTATGGCTACACCTTC.

The rearrangement links TRBV5-1 to TRBJ1-1, with D perhaps matching TRBD1 (6 bases). V lost 0 bases and J lost 2, with 11 bases in between. The germline CDR1 and CDR2 sequences are SGHRS and YFSETQ. This CDR3 contains 15 residues. This CDR3 is CASSLGVGHNTEAFF. The CDR3 DNA reads as TGCGCCAGCAGCTTGGGGGTGGGACATAACACTGAAGCTTTCTTT.

This chain links TRBV7-3 with TRBJ2-2, with a weak D call TRBD1 (5 bases). This CDR3 is 17 amino acids long. Trimming took 4 bases from V and 6 from J, leaving 21 bases between them. The germline V gene has CDR1 SGHTA and CDR2 FQGTGA. In DNA, the CDR3 is TGTGCCAGCAGCTGGACGTCCGCCCTCAGGGCTCCCGGGGAGCTGTTTTTT. It encodes CASSWTSALRAPGELFF.

The chain uses TRBV28 and TRBJ1-1; unclear D gene. Germline V lookup: CDR1 MDHEN, CDR2 SYDVKM. The ends were cut back, 4 bases at V and 7 bases at J, with 22 bases in the middle. The CDR3 spans 16 residues. CDR3 residues: CASSSPFDTVYYEAFF. The CDR3 DNA reads TGTGCCAGCAGTTCACCTTTTGACACGGTCTATTATGAAGCTTTCTTT.

The chain employs TRBV7-6 and TRBJ1-2; D is possibly TRBD1 (5 bases). The germline V gene has CDR1 SGHVS and CDR2 FNYEAQ. The CDR3 consists of 16 residues. The V end lost 1 base, the J end lost 6 bases, and 18 bases lay between the germline ends. The chain's CDR3 is CASSLGRGELVDGYTF. CDR3 DNA sequence: TGTGCCAGCAGCTTAGGGCGGGGGGAGTTAGTCGATGGCTACACCTTC.

The rearrangement uses TRBV4-1 and TRBJ2-1; 11 bases agree with TRBD2. CDR3 length: 17 amino acids. The germline gives CDR1 MGHRA, CDR2 YSYEKL. V shed 5 bases and J 2 bases; nucleotides not matched to a gene: 8. CDR3 loop: CASSYLSSGRAYNEQFF. CDR3 DNA sequence: TGCGCCAGCAGCTATCTGAGTAGCGGGAGGGCCTACAATGAGCAGTTCTTC.

V and J are TRBV19 and TRBJ1-1; 8 positions match TRBD1. Losses at the gene ends were 3 bases for V and 6 bases for J; bases not matched to a gene: 9. The CDR3 spans 15 residues. Germline V CDR1 and CDR2: LNHDA, SQIVND (reference sequence). The CDR3 sequence: CASSIPRGRIPEAFF. DNA of the CDR3: TGTGCCAGTAGTATCCCCAGGGGGCGGATACCTGAAGCTTTCTTT.

This chain joins TRBV7-9 and TRBJ1-4; no firm D call. CDR1 and CDR2 from the germline V gene are SEHNR and FQNEAQ (reference sequence). V lost 4 bases and J 5 bases, leaving 11 bases between the germline ends. This CDR3 contains 14 residues. CDR3 nucleotide sequence: TGTGCCAGCAGCTCCCGGCCTGAGAATGAAAAACTGTTTTTT. This codes for CASSSRPENEKLFF.

The chain joins TRBV18 to TRBJ2-2; a weak D match, TRBD2 (5 bases). Germline V gene sequence: CDR1 KGHSH, CDR2 LQKENI. The CDR3 is made up of 16 amino acids. V was pared by 0 bases and J by 1 base, with 9 bases between. CDR3: CASSPPPRGNTGELFF. CDR3 bases: TGTGCCAGCTCACCACCGCCCCGGGGGAACACCGGGGAGCTGTTTTTT.

This clone was picked up one time. The chain couples TRBV27 to TRBJ2-7, with no clear D. V was pared by 3 bases and J by 7 bases, with 10 bases between. CDR3 size: 12 residues. Germline V gives CDR1 MNHEY, CDR2 SMNVEV (reference sequence). The DNA of the CDR3 is TGTGCCAGCAGTTTTCGCCCTGGTGAGCAGTACTTC. It translates to CASSFRPGEQYF.

V is TRBV6-1 and J is TRBJ1-3; perhaps TRBD1 as D (5 bases). V was shortened by 6 bases and J by 4 bases, with 13 bases between the two germline ends. Germline V CDR1 and CDR2: MNHNS, SASEGT. This CDR3 has 14 residues. CDR3 in amino acids: CASRTGAYGNTIYF. The CDR3 DNA is TGTGCCAGCAGAACAGGAGCCTACGGAAACACCATATATTTT.

This chain uses TRBV11-3 with TRBJ1-4; TRBD1 agrees at 8 bases. V lost 6 bases, J lost 4 bases, and 10 bases stayed unmatched. Germline V gene lookup returns CDR1 SGHNT and CDR2 YENEEA. The CDR3 is 16 residues long. This chain's CDR3 is CASSSDEDRVNEKLFF. Written as DNA, the CDR3 is TGTGCCAGCAGTTCTGACGAGGACAGGGTTAATGAAAAACTGTTTTTT.

The chain couples TRBV28 to TRBJ1-5; no firm D call. The V gene lost 2 bases and the J gene lost 9 bases, with 8 bases spanning the gap. This CDR3 is 12 amino acids long. Germline V lookup: CDR1 MDHEN, CDR2 SYDVKM. The CDR3 nucleotides read TGTGCCAGCAGTTTACCACGAGGGCCCCAGCATTTT. Translating it yields CASSLPRGPQHF.

This chain joins TRBV7-9 and TRBJ2-2; 9 bases match TRBD2. The V segment lost 5 bases and the J segment 3 bases; nucleotides outside the gene matches: 13. Germline V gene sequence: CDR1 SEHNR, CDR2 FQNEAQ (reference sequence). The CDR3 spans 18 residues. CDR3 sequence reads: CASSPINTAGGDTGELFF. The CDR3 DNA follows: TGTGCCAGCAGCCCTATAAACACGGCGGGAGGGGACACCGGGGAGCTGTTTTTT.

The chain links TRBV5-1 to TRBJ1-5; 8 bases align to TRBD1. Trimming cost V 4 bases and J 5 bases; bases outside gene matches: 8. This CDR3 spans 15 amino acids. Germline V gives CDR1 SGHRS, CDR2 YFSETQ. CDR3 loop: CASSPRTGTDQPQHF. The DNA of the CDR3 is TGCGCCAGCAGCCCCAGGACAGGGACGGATCAGCCCCAGCATTTT.